A selection of T cell receptor beta chains follows, all from one sample in a study of identical twins. Via MiXCR, TCRdb re-called the 5' RACE reads, giving one row per CDR3 protein. The sample has around 570,000 distinct CDR3 sequences, more than 9% seen once. Another study also made use of these data, one on yellow fever vaccine responses in identical twins.

The sample consisted of PBMCs. Receptor source: a young woman in good health. CDR3s include the opening cysteine and the closing phenylalanine or tryptophan. A D gene is named only where the DNA matches it firmly. Size is stated for part of the rows, as once, few or many counts, or as a class when the clone is expanded.

j_call v_call clone_size d_call cdr3_nt cdr3_aa
TRBJ2-2 TRBV4-1 . . TGCGCCAGCAGCCAAGATCTCGAGTGGAGGGCTACCGGGGAGCTGTTTTTT CASSQDLEWRATGELFF
TRBJ2-3 TRBV2 few TRBD1 TGTGCCAGCAGTGTTCTAGGGGGCCTCACAGATACGCAGTATTTT CASSVLGGLTDTQYF
TRBJ1-2 TRBV6-1 few . TGTGCCAGCTCGCGGCGTTACGATTATGGCTACACCTTC CASSRRYDYGYTF
TRBJ2-1 TRBV28 few . TGTGCCAGCAGACACCAGGGAGATGAGCAGTTCTTC CASRHQGDEQFF
TRBJ2-3 TRBV5-5 many . TGTGCCAGCAGCTCCCGGTTTGCGGGGAACACAGATACGCAGTATTTT CASSSRFAGNTDTQYF
TRBJ2-1 TRBV6-5 . . TGTGCCAGCAGTTCTTTCAAAGGGGTAGCGACAGTTCGCAATGAGCAGTTCTTC CASSSFKGVATVRNEQFF
TRBJ2-1 TRBV20-1 many TRBD2 TGCAGTGCTAGTGCCCCTCCGGGACTAACTTACAATGAGCAGTTCTTC CSASAPPGLTYNEQFF
TRBJ2-3 TRBV7-3 . TRBD2 TGTGCCAGCAGCTTAACAGGGGCTAGCGGAACCACGCAGTATTTT CASSLTGASGTTQYF
TRBJ2-7 TRBV5-4 many TRBD1 TGTGCCAGCAGCTTGGAGGGGACAGGTTCGGGCTACGAGCAGTACTTC CASSLEGTGSGYEQYF
TRBJ2-1 TRBV7-6 many TRBD1 TGTGCCAGCAGCTTTAGACAGGGGGCTTACAATGAGCAGTTCTTC CASSFRQGAYNEQFF
TRBJ2-7 TRBV18 . . TGTGCCAGCTCACCGGAGTCGGTCTCCTACGAGCAGTACTTC CASSPESVSYEQYF
TRBJ2-7 TRBV7-2 . TRBD1 TGTGCCAGCAGCTTATCACCGGGACAGGGGCCCGGGGAGCAGTACTTC CASSLSPGQGPGEQYF
TRBJ1-1 TRBV5-1 many . TGCGCCAGCAGCTTGTTAGGGGACACTGAAGCTTTCTTT CASSLLGDTEAFF
TRBJ2-2 TRBV6-5 few . TGTGCCAGCAGTTACTCGATTTGGCCGCGAACCGGGGAGCTGTTTTTT CASSYSIWPRTGELFF
TRBJ2-3 TRBV7-9 few TRBD1 TGTGCCAGCAGCTCGACAGGGCCCCTCAACACAGATACGCAGTATTTT CASSSTGPLNTDTQYF
TRBJ2-5 TRBV20-1 . TRBD2 TGCAGTGCTCCTCATAGCGGGAGGGCCCTTAAGACCCAGTACTTC CSAPHSGRALKTQYF
TRBJ2-1 TRBV29-1 many . TGCAGCGTGCCCACTCCGTCTTCCTTTTACAATGAGCAGTTCTTC CSVPTPSSFYNEQFF
TRBJ2-5 TRBV7-2 . . TGTGCCAGCAGCTTAGCGGGGCAGTACAAAGAGACCCAGTACTTC CASSLAGQYKETQYF
TRBJ2-2 TRBV7-9 many . TGTGCCAGCAGTGCAGCTGCGGCAGGGAGATCCGGGGAGCTGTTTTTT CASSAAAAGRSGELFF
TRBJ2-5 TRBV5-1 few TRBD2 TGCGCCAGCAGCCTGGAACTAGCGGGAGGGGTGTTACAAGAGACCCAGTACTTC CASSLELAGGVLQETQYF
TRBJ2-2 TRBV11-1 many . TGTGCCAGCAGCTTTCCGGGGTTCGTCCAGAACGGGGAGCTGTTTTTT CASSFPGFVQNGELFF
TRBJ2-7 TRBV3-1 . . TGTGCCAGCAGCCAAGGGCCCACTATGGGGTACGAGCAGTACTTC CASSQGPTMGYEQYF